This TCR beta chain came from a study of cytomegalovirus exposure and HLA in healthy donors. Study context: Earlier results showed roughly 120 million unique TCR beta sequences derived from approximately 180 million T cells.

V dropped 5 bases and J dropped 6; count of bases not matched to a gene: 10. Looked up from germline, CDR1 is MNHNY and CDR2 is SVGAGI (reference sequence). The CDR3 has 15 amino acids. Vbeta (60) and Jbeta (13) primers were used in the PCR. Produced via immunoSEQ multiplex PCR; TCRdb's table is partial and in-frame only. The sample contains roughly 190,000 clones, 70% to 75% of which appear only once. The TCR comes from a man aged 30 to 45 in good health and CMV-seropositive. Sequenced: PBMCs. This sequence joins TRBV6-6 and TRBJ1-5; 7 bases fit TRBD1. The CDR3 loop is CASSNDRAGSQPQHF. CDR3 nucleotides: TGTGCCAGCAGTAACGACAGGGCCGGGAGTCAGCCCCAGCATTTT.